This T cell receptor (beta chain) was recovered during a study of cytomegalovirus exposure and HLA in healthy donors. Study observations and caveats: Reports indicated that the classifier achieved high specificity and sensitivity in diagnosing cytomegalovirus status. Available immune exposure information covered CMV serostatus only.

Healthy bone marrow donors made up the donors. The PCR made use of 60 Vbeta and 13 Jbeta primers. Sequenced by immunoSEQ multiplex PCR; TCRdb stores in-frame clones only, minus some. The table shows about 150,000 clones, with about 80% occurring only once. This clone was seen just once. Its antigen is unidentified. The source is a man younger than 45 in good health and CMV-seropositive. Sequencing was performed on PBMCs.

The CDR3 sequence is CASSGPGTGTYEQYF. CDR3 nucleotides: TGTGCCAGCAGTGGCCCCGGGACAGGGACCTACGAGCAGTACTTC. This sequence joins TRBV2 and TRBJ2-5; 9 nucleotides align to TRBD1. Matching the DNA end better, TRBJ2-7 makes the J call doubtful. Germline V gene data show CDR1 as SNHLY and CDR2 as FYNNEI. This CDR3 contains 15 residues.